The sequence of this T cell receptor beta chain was determined in a study of low-dose radiotherapy and immunotherapy resistance in tumors. CDR3 length: 14 residues. V lost 4 bases to trimming and J lost 5 bases, with 11 bases between them. Gene-specific TRAV and TRBV primers were used for first-strand cDNA, covering alpha and beta chains. The authors ran roughly 20 PCR cycles to amplify TCRs with a constant-region primer and V-primer adapter. Via MiXCR, TCRdb re-called the reads, giving one row per CDR3 protein. Of more than 10,000 distinct CDR3 sequences in the sample, 60% were seen once. This clonotype was seen a few times.

This TCR derives from a human donor with advanced metastatic prostate, ovarian, gallbladder or colorectal cancer (not recorded which). This table probably holds off-target reads from a library built for another chain. The chain is built from TRBV12-3 or TRBV12-4 and TRBJ2-2; D tentatively fits TRBD1 or TRBD2 (5 bases each). CDR3 loop: CASSWGPQTGELFF. For the CDR3, the DNA is TGTGCCAGCAGTTGGGGACCTCAAACCGGGGAGCTGTTTTTT.